The 29 T cell receptor beta chains reported below all come from one sample, sequenced in a study of tissue T cells after allogeneic stem cell transplantation (dated by TCRdb to between 2021 and 2024). Taken with the paper, the label for time point translates to: mouse harvest day 7 after allogeneic transplant. Mouse grafts consisting of 10^7 T-cell-depleted bone marrow cells combined with 10^6 splenic CD5+ T cells were administered by tail vein injection. Preparation of the library involved the immunoSEQ multiplex PCR assay. TCRdb obtained this table from immuneACCESS and retained in-frame rearrangements with V and J assigned. These tables miss some clones; where compared with another copy, unresolved V genes account for less than half of the shortfall, and the remainder is unexplained. In all, the sample holds 3,900 or so clones, and roughly 50% of those were seen once. 8% to 11% of the sample goes to the ten largest clones.

Sequenced sample: lymph node tissue. The receptor source for this set is a female BALB/c mouse given C57BL/6 T cells with graft-versus-host disease after an allogeneic hematopoietic cell transplant.

Note on this clone: The genes and germline here are from mouse. The sequence runs out 1 residue before the end of the CDR3; the remainder is reconstructed from the germline J gene. This sequence joins TRBV14 and TRBJ2-7; the match to TRBD1 covers 7 bases. This CDR3 spans 14 amino acids. The germline V gene encodes CDR1 SGHDT and CDR2 FRDEAV. The trim removed 1 base at V and 6 bases at J, leaving 7 bases unmatched. CDR3 region: CASSFPDREGEQYF. CDR3 bases read: TGTGCCAGCAGTTTCCCTGACAGGGAAGGTGAACAGTAC.

Of note for this clone: Gene names are mouse gene names. The CDR3 is cut off 1 residue early in the read; its end comes from the germline J gene. The chain joins TRBV12-1 to TRBJ2-7, with 11 bases matching TRBD2. V lost 6 bases to trimming and J lost 4 bases; unmatched junction nucleotides: 7. CDR1 is SGHSN and CDR2 is HYEKVE in the germline V gene. This CDR3 contains 14 residues. The sequenced CDR3 bases are TGTGCCAGCAGCTTGGGACTGGGGGAATATGAACAGTAC. This encodes CASSLGLGEYEQY. The whole CDR3 region reads CASSLGLGEYEQYF.

This clone was recorded a few times. Mouse names are used for the genes. The read terminates 1 residue before the CDR3 end, so the remaining end is supplied by the germline J gene. The chain has TRBV3 and TRBJ2-7; 7 bases fit TRBD1. This CDR3 spans 14 amino acids. Germline lookup yields CDR1 SNHLY and CDR2 FYNGKV (reference sequence). V lost 5 bases, J lost 2 bases, and 6 bases stayed unmatched. CDR3 residues: CASSNWGQTYEQYF. The covered CDR3 bases are TGTGCCAGCAGCAATTGGGGACAGACCTATGAACAGTAC.

On this clone: Any gene name here is a mouse gene name. The read ends 1 residue early relative to the CDR3; the germline J gene fills the gap. The chain uses TRBV16 and TRBJ2-3, with 7 bases aligning to TRBD2. The V gene end was trimmed by 3 bases and the J gene end by 0 bases; junction bases not matched to a gene: 3. The CDR3 totals 15 residues. Germline lookup yields CDR1 SGHSA and CDR2 FRNQAP. The CDR3 DNA, read in part, is TGTGCAAGCAGCTTTACTGGGGCTAGTGCAGAAACGCTGTAT. Translated, it gives CASSFTGASAETLY. The entire CDR3 sequence reads CASSFTGASAETLYF.

This clone has a handful of counts. Gene names are mouse gene names. The read comes to an end 1 residue before the CDR3 does, leaving the germline J gene to fill in the end. The V call is TRBV20, the J call TRBJ2-1; a possible D gene is TRBD1 (6 bases). Germline CDR1 is GFQATS and CDR2 is STVNSAI. The length of the CDR3 is 13 residues. V lost 4 bases to trimming and J lost 4 bases, with 11 bases between them. CDR3 in amino acids: CGATGTNYAEQFF. The sequenced part of the CDR3 DNA is TGTGGTGCTACCGGGACAAATTATGCTGAGCAGTTC.

As to this clone: Mouse gene names apply. With the read ending 1 residue before the CDR3 end, the germline J gene is used to fill in that end. The V and J genes are TRBV26 and TRBJ2-1, with D perhaps matching TRBD1 (6 bases). This CDR3 spans 13 amino acids. V gave up 3 bases and J gave up 4 bases, with 7 bases separating them. CDR1 and CDR2 (germline): KGHPV, FQNQEV (reference sequence). Partial CDR3 DNA: TGTGCCAGCAGTCTCGGACAGTATGCTGAGCAGTTC. It encodes CASSLGQYAEQF. The whole CDR3 reads CASSLGQYAEQFF. Drawing the rest from reference TRBV26 and TRBJ2-1, the complete variable domain is NSKVIQTPRYLVKGQGQKAKMRCIPEKGHPVVFWYQQNKNNEFKFLINFQNQEVLQQIDMTEKRFSAECPSNSPCSLEIQSSEAGDSALYLCASSLGQYAEQFFGPGTRLTVL.

As concerns this clone: Any gene name here is a mouse gene name. Sequencing ends 1 residue short of the CDR3 end; the germline J gene provides the rest. This rearrangement joins TRBV26 to TRBJ1-1, with D possibly being TRBD1 (6 bases). Trimming left V 6 bases short and J 1 base short, with 9 bases between. Germline V lookup: CDR1 KGHPV, CDR2 FQNQEV (reference sequence). The CDR3 has 13 amino acids. This CDR3 is CASRIQGNTEVFF. Partial CDR3 DNA: TGTGCCAGCAGGATACAGGGAAACACAGAAGTCTTC.

This clone was picked up one time. Gene names and germline refer to mouse. The read terminates 1 residue ahead of where the CDR3 ends, so the germline J gene completes it. The chain employs TRBV20 and TRBJ2-5; no clear D gene. Between the trimmed V and J ends, which lost 2 bases and 2 bases, there was a span of 5 bases. The germline CDR1 and CDR2 sequences are GFQATS and STVNSAI. This CDR3 is built from 12 residues. The DNA read from the CDR3 is TGTGGTGCTAGGCCCCCCCAAGACACCCAGTAC. Its protein is CGARPPQDTQY. The full CDR3 sequence reads CGARPPQDTQYF.

This clone was counted between two and nine times. Gene names denote mouse genes. The read halts 1 residue ahead of the CDR3 end, with the missing end drawn from the germline J gene. The chain uses TRBV26 and TRBJ2-1, with D possibly being TRBD1 (6 bases). CDR3 length equals 14 residues. Germline V gene data show CDR1 as KGHPV and CDR2 as FQNQEV (reference sequence). V lost 4 bases to trimming and J lost 1 base, with 8 bases between them. The CDR3 spells CASSPGQNYAEQFF. The sequenced part of the CDR3 DNA is TGTGCCAGCAGTCCCGGACAGAACTATGCTGAGCAGTTC.

As concerns this clone: Gene names refer to mouse genes. The sequenced CDR3 bases are TGTGCCAGCAGCTTAAGAGGGGCGAACTATGCTGAGCAGTTC. Its translation is CASSLRGANYAEQF. The entire CDR3 protein reads CASSLRGANYAEQFF. V usage is TRBV3 and J usage is TRBJ2-1; D tentatively reads TRBD1 or TRBD2 (5 bases each). The read falls 1 residue short of the CDR3 end, and the missing part is taken from the germline J gene. The germline V and J ends were trimmed by 2 bases and 1 base, with 9 bases remaining between them. The germline gives CDR1 SNHLY, CDR2 FYNGKV (reference sequence). The length of the CDR3 is 15 residues.

This clone was observed a few times. Genes and germline are mouse. The read ends 1 residue before the CDR3 terminus; that terminus is restored from the germline J gene. The V gene is TRBV16, the J gene TRBJ2-2; 8 positions match TRBD2. After removal of 3 bases from V and 2 bases from J, the junction contained 2 bases not matched to a gene. CDR1 SGHSA and CDR2 FRNQAP come from the germline V gene. The CDR3 extends over 15 amino acids. The CDR3 spells CASSLGGANTGQLYF. The sequenced part of the CDR3 DNA is TGTGCAAGCAGCTTGGGGGGGGCTAACACCGGGCAGCTCTAC.

Remarks on this clone: Gene names follow the mouse nomenclature. The CDR3 is cut off 1 residue early in the read; its end comes from the germline J gene. This rearrangement joins TRBV3 to TRBJ2-5; 9 nucleotides match TRBD1. From germline, CDR1 is SNHLY and CDR2 FYNGKV (reference sequence). The CDR3 runs 14 residues. The ends lost 5 bases at V and 2 bases at J; junction bases unmatched: 2. The CDR3 region is CASSQTGGQDTQYF. The DNA read from the CDR3 is TGTGCCAGCAGCCAGACAGGGGGCCAAGACACCCAGTAC. Variable domain in full (rest from reference TRBV3 and TRBJ2-5): GPKVLQIPSHQIIDMGQMVTLNCDPVSNHLYFYWYKQILGQQMEFLVNFYNGKVMEKSKLFKDQFSVERPDGSYFTLKIQPTALEDSAVYFCASSQTGGQDTQYFGPGTRLLVL.

A note on this clone: Gene names are mouse gene names. The CDR3 extends 1 residue past the end of the read, so its final part is completed from the germline J gene. The J gene is TRBJ1-5, the V gene TRBV26; D call uncertain. Germline-derived CDR1 and CDR2 are KGHPV and FQNQEV (reference sequence). This CDR3 region has 13 residues. V was cut by 6 bases and J by 4 bases, with 10 bases left in between. This CDR3 reads CASSRDKNQAPLF. CDR3 DNA, as far as it was read: TGTGCCAGCAGCCGAGACAAAAACCAGGCTCCGCTT.

Comments on this clone: These gene names are mouse names. Read data end 1 residue before the CDR3 end; the end is taken from the germline J gene. The chain uses TRBV20 and TRBJ2-5, with a tentative D call TRBD2 (7 bases). The V gene lost 0 bases and the J gene lost 4 bases, with 8 bases spanning the gap. The CDR3 covers 13 residues. Germline V gene lookup returns CDR1 GFQATS and CDR2 STVNSAI. CDR3 DNA, as far as it was read: TGTGGTGCTAGGGAGGGGGGCAAAGACACCCAGTAC. Translated: CGAREGGKDTQY. The whole CDR3 protein is CGAREGGKDTQYF. Together with reference TRBV20 and TRBJ2-5, the CDR3 gives the full variable domain: GALVYQYPRRTICKSGTSMRMECQAVGFQATSVAWYRQSPQKTFELIALSTVNSAIKYEQNFTQEKFPISHPNLSFSSMTVLNAYLEDRGLYLCGAREGGKDTQYFGPGTRLLVL.

By sample fraction, this clone is medium-sized. Gene names are the mouse ones. The CDR3 goes on 1 residue after the read ends, and that part is filled in from the germline J gene. The chain uses TRBV3 and TRBJ2-3, with D possibly TRBD2 on 6 matching bases. V was pared by 4 bases and J by 0 bases, with 11 bases between. Germline assignment: CDR1 SNHLY and CDR2 FYNGKV (reference sequence). This CDR3 is built from 15 residues. The sequenced CDR3 bases are TGTGCCAGCAGCTCCTCTGGGGAGAGTGCAGAAACGCTGTAT. Residues: CASSSSGESAETLY. The full CDR3 protein is CASSSSGESAETLYF.

In this sample, this clone is large. Genes and germline come from the mouse. The read ends 1 residue before the CDR3 terminus; that terminus is restored from the germline J gene. The V call is TRBV24, the J call TRBJ1-4; the D gene is possibly TRBD1 (5 bases). This CDR3 is built from 15 residues. Germline CDR1 reads KGHTA; CDR2 reads FRNEEI. Trimming shortened V by 4 bases and J by 3 bases, and 12 bases separated the two germline ends. The part of the CDR3 DNA that was read is TGTGCCAGCAGTCCCAGGGAGACGGCCAACGAAAGATTATTT. It translates to CASSPRETANERLF. The whole CDR3 is CASSPRETANERLFF.

To note about this clone: All gene names here are mouse names. The read terminates 1 residue ahead of where the CDR3 ends, so the germline J gene completes it. This chain links TRBV14 with TRBJ1-3; D is unresolved. CDR1 and CDR2 (germline): SGHDT, FRDEAV. The CDR3 loop spans 14 amino acids. Trimming stripped 2 bases from V and 0 bases from J, with 6 bases between. The CDR3 is CASSLRNSGNTLYF. Partial CDR3 DNA: TGTGCCAGCAGTTTGAGGAATTCTGGAAATACGCTCTAT.

This clone was seen a few times. The gene names here belong to mouse. The read is 1 residue too short to cover the CDR3 end, so that end is filled in from the germline J gene. The chain recombines TRBV16 with TRBJ2-5; tentative D call: TRBD1 (7 bases). Per germline, CDR1 SGHSA and CDR2 FRNQAP. The CDR3 is made up of 14 amino acids. The ends were cut back, 2 bases at V and 2 bases at J, with 8 bases in the middle. The covered CDR3 bases are TGTGCAAGCAGCTTACAGGGGGGCCAAGACACCCAGTAC. It translates to CASSLQGGQDTQY. The entire CDR3 is CASSLQGGQDTQYF.

With respect to this clone: These gene names are mouse names. The CDR3 goes on 1 residue after the read ends, and that part is filled in from the germline J gene. The genes are TRBV29 and TRBJ2-5; TRBD1 matches at 7 bases. CDR3 length equals 13 residues. CDR1 and CDR2 (germline): MSHET, SYDVDS. Trimming cost V 5 bases and J 2 bases; bases outside gene matches: 1. The sequenced CDR3 bases are TGTGCTAGCAGTCGGGACAGCCAAGACACCCAGTAC. The encoded protein is CASSRDSQDTQY. The full CDR3 protein reads CASSRDSQDTQYF. Complete variable domain (other parts from reference TRBV29 and TRBJ2-5): DMKVTQMPRYLIKRMGENVLLECGQDMSHETMYWYRQDPGLGLQLIYISYDVDSNSEGDIPKGYRVSRKKREHFSLILDSAKTNQTSVYFCASSRDSQDTQYFGPGTRLLVL.

Worth noting for this clone: The germline and genes are mouse ones. The read terminates 1 residue before the CDR3 end, so the remaining end is supplied by the germline J gene. This chain connects TRBV13-3 to TRBJ1-1; D is uncertain. V lost 7 bases to trimming and J lost 0 bases, with 10 bases between them. This CDR3 comprises 13 residues. From germline, CDR1 is NNHDY and CDR2 SYVADS. The sequenced CDR3 bases are TGTGCCAGCTCTGACACTGCAAACACAGAAGTCTTC. It codes for CASSDTANTEVF. The full CDR3 reads CASSDTANTEVFF.

Details on this clone: Gene names and germline match the mouse. CDR3 bases read: TGTGCCAGCAGTCATTATAACTATGCTGAGCAGTTC. Its translation is CASSHYNYAEQF. The whole CDR3 region reads CASSHYNYAEQFF. The V call is TRBV13-1, the J call TRBJ2-1; no firm D call. The read finishes 1 residue shy of the CDR3 end, and the germline J gene is used to complete it. Germline V gene lookup returns CDR1 NSHNY and CDR2 SYGAGN. The V end was cut by 4 bases, the J end by 0 bases, with 5 bases between. The CDR3 consists of 13 residues.

A note on this clone: All gene names here are mouse names. The CDR3 end lies 1 residue beyond the end of the read and is filled in from the germline J gene. The chain recombines TRBV4 with TRBJ2-4, with 11 bases fitting TRBD2. This CDR3 region has 16 residues. The germline gives CDR1 LGHDT, CDR2 YNNKQL (reference sequence). The ends lost 4 bases at V and 1 base at J; junction bases unmatched: 4. CDR3 bases read: TGTGCCAGCAGCTCCGGACTGGGGGGCCGTCAAAACACCTTGTAC. Encoded protein: CASSSGLGGRQNTLY. The full CDR3 sequence reads CASSSGLGGRQNTLYF.

Note on this clone: Gene names are mouse gene names. The CDR3 bases that were read are TGTGGTGCTAGGGACACAAACTCCGACTACACC. The encoded protein is CGARDTNSDYT. Given in full, the CDR3 is CGARDTNSDYTF. V gene TRBV20 combines with J gene TRBJ1-2; D is ambiguous. Read data end 1 residue before the CDR3 end; the end is taken from the germline J gene. The CDR3 spans 12 residues. CDR1 and CDR2 (germline): GFQATS, STVNSAI. Deletions cut 0 bases from V and 0 bases from J, with 2 bases between.

Details on this clone: Here the gene names and germline are mouse. The DNA ends 1 residue before the CDR3 does, and the rest of the CDR3 is filled in from the germline J gene. This chain links TRBV20 with TRBJ1-2; 7 positions agree with TRBD1. V was clipped by 0 bases and J by 5 bases; unmatched bases: 6. This CDR3 has 14 amino acids. Germline values: CDR1 GFQATS, CDR2 STVNSAI. CDR3 bases read: TGTGGTGCTAGGGATCAGGGGGGGCGGTCCGACTACACC. Translated, it gives CGARDQGGRSDYT. The CDR3, in full, reads CGARDQGGRSDYTF.

Comment on this clone: The genes are named according to mouse. The sequence runs out 1 residue before the end of the CDR3; the remainder is reconstructed from the germline J gene. The chain links TRBV16 to TRBJ2-2, with 9 bases that match TRBD2. CDR3 size: 16 residues. Germline CDR1 reads SGHSA; CDR2 reads FRNQAP. Trimming at V came to 3 bases and at J to 0 bases, leaving 2 bases not matched to a gene. The DNA read from the CDR3 is TGTGCAAGCAGCTTTTCTGGGGGGGCAAACACCGGGCAGCTCTAC. This encodes CASSFSGGANTGQLY. The complete CDR3 protein is CASSFSGGANTGQLYF.

Comment on this clone: Genes and germline are mouse. Read data end 1 residue before the CDR3 end; the end is taken from the germline J gene. This chain links TRBV19 with TRBJ2-1; tentative D call: TRBD1 (5 bases). Germline V gives CDR1 FNHDT, CDR2 SITEND (reference sequence). The V end lost 2 bases, the J end lost 7 bases, and 13 bases lay between the germline ends. This CDR3 has 14 residues. This CDR3 reads CASSIVREEAEQFF. The covered CDR3 bases are TGTGCCAGCAGTATCGTCAGGGAAGAGGCTGAGCAGTTC.

Only a few counts were recorded for this clone. Gene names are mouse gene names. The observed sequence ends 1 residue before the CDR3 terminus, with the missing tail filled in from the germline J gene. This chain links TRBV26 with TRBJ2-2, with D perhaps TRBD1 (7 bases). The CDR3 spans 15 residues. V was trimmed by 2 bases and J by 5 bases, leaving 12 bases between them. CDR1 is KGHPV and CDR2 is FQNQEV in the germline V gene (reference sequence). CDR3: CASSLRGRGTGQLYF. Incomplete CDR3 DNA: TGTGCCAGCAGTCTGAGGGGGCGCGGAACCGGGCAGCTCTAC.

This clone was counted only a few times. Genes here carry mouse names. The read ends 1 residue early relative to the CDR3; the germline J gene fills the gap. The gene calls are TRBV16 and TRBJ2-7; the match to TRBD1 covers 11 bases. Germline assignment: CDR1 SGHSA and CDR2 FRNQAP. The trim removed 1 base at V and 4 bases at J, leaving 0 bases unmatched. This CDR3 contains 14 residues. The CDR3 region is CASSLGDRGYEQYF. CDR3 bases read: TGTGCAAGCAGCTTAGGGGACAGGGGGTATGAACAGTAC.

This clone was found a few times. The gene names here belong to mouse. Incomplete CDR3 DNA: TGTGCCAGCAGCTTAGCGCTCATCTATGAACAGTAC. As protein: CASSLALIYEQY. The whole CDR3 is CASSLALIYEQYF. The chain combines TRBV3 with TRBJ2-7; D unresolved. From the germline J gene comes the end of the CDR3, since the read stops 1 residue before it. Germline assignment: CDR1 SNHLY and CDR2 FYNGKV (reference sequence). V was pared by 0 bases and J by 3 bases, with 6 bases between. The CDR3 is made up of 13 amino acids. Drawing the rest from reference TRBV3 and TRBJ2-7, the complete variable domain is GPKVLQIPSHQIIDMGQMVTLNCDPVSNHLYFYWYKQILGQQMEFLVNFYNGKVMEKSKLFKDQFSVERPDGSYFTLKIQPTALEDSAVYFCASSLALIYEQYFGPGTRLTVL.